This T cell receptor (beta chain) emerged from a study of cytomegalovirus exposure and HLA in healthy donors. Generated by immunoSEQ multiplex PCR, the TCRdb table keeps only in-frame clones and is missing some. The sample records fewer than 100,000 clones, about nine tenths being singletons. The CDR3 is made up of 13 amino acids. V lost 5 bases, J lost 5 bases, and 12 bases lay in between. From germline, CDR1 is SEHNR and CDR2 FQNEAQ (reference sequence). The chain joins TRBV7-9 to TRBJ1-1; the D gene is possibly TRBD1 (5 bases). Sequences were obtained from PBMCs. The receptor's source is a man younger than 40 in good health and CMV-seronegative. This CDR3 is CASSNFRVTEAFF. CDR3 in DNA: TGTGCCAGCAGCAACTTCAGGGTTACTGAAGCTTTCTTT.